These 30 T cell receptor beta chains were sequenced from one sample in a study of T cells in Graves' hyperthyroidism and ophthalmopathy (dated by TCRdb to between 2017 and 2020). Receptor amplification or capture employed multiplex PCR. The reads were generated on an Illumina HiSeq 2000. The TCR beta CDR3 regions were amplified from the RNA transcripts. The first round of RT-PCR for the TCR CDR3 was performed with the HTBI primer set and the Qiagen OneStep RT-PCR kit. TCRdb cleaned the public reads at Q25 with fastp, built clones with MiXCR and kept in-frame beta chains. CDR3 protein sequences are deduplicated, and each keeps its most common genes and DNA. Recorded for this sample are fewer than 700,000 distinct CDR3 sequences; under 20% of them occurred a single time. The top ten constitute 3.8% of the sample. The sequencing input was blood. The receptor source for this set is a woman aged 25 to 39 with Graves' hyperthyroidism.

This clonotype appeared a few times. This chain links TRBV5-1 with TRBJ2-1; TRBD1 aligns across 8 bases. Germline V CDR1 and CDR2: SGHRS, YFSETQ. V was pared by 0 bases and J by 12 bases, with 8 bases of the junction left unmatched. The CDR3 is 14 residues long. In DNA form, the CDR3 reads TGCGCCAGCAGCTTGGGGCCGGACAGGGTTGGGCAGTTCTTC. Amino acid sequence: CASSLGPDRVGQFF.

The J gene is TRBJ2-7, the V gene TRBV12-3 or TRBV12-4, with 8 bases matching TRBD1. The J segment lost 4 bases and the V segment lost 1 base, leaving 6 bases of the junction unmatched. The CDR3 consists of 15 residues. The CDR3: CASSLGSGGDYEQYF. As DNA, the CDR3 is TGTGCCAGCAGTTTAGGATCAGGGGGCGATTACGAGCAGTACTTC.

This chain uses TRBV27 with TRBJ2-1, with TRBD2 identical over 7 bases. The CDR3 has 18 amino acids. CDR1 and CDR2 (germline): MNHEY, SMNVEV (reference sequence). J lost 7 bases, V lost 1 base, and 16 bases had no gene match. CDR3 protein: CASSLLGWGGRLTNEQFF. CDR3 DNA sequence: TGTGCCAGCAGTTTATTGGGGTGGGGCGGGAGACTAACAAATGAGCAGTTCTTC.

The chain employs TRBV28 and TRBJ2-1; 9 bases line up with TRBD2. The CDR3 has 17 residues. Unmatched junction bases numbered 10, after V lost 4 bases and J lost 3 bases. Germline V CDR1 and CDR2: MDHEN, SYDVKM. The CDR3 coding sequence is TGTGCCAGCAGTTCCAGACTAGCGGAGGAGCACTACAATGAGCAGTTCTTC. This encodes CASSSRLAEEHYNEQFF.

Ten or more counts support this clonotype. The gene calls are TRBV9 and TRBJ2-7, with D possibly TRBD1 on 6 matching bases. The CDR3 totals 14 residues. CDR1 and CDR2 (germline): SGDLS, YYNGEE. V gave up 0 bases and J gave up 4 bases, with 11 bases separating them. CDR3 nucleotide sequence: TGTGCCAGCAGCGTAGCTGCAGGGGCATACGAGCAGTACTTC. Translated: CASSVAAGAYEQYF.

This clonotype was counted at least ten times. This chain connects TRBV2 to TRBJ2-1, with D maybe TRBD2 (5 bases). Trimming cost V 6 bases and J 2 bases, with 5 bases left between them. The germline gives CDR1 SNHLY, CDR2 FYNNEI. This CDR3 spans 12 amino acids. CDR3: CASRLAYNEQFF. The DNA of the CDR3 is TGTGCCAGCAGACTAGCCTACAATGAGCAGTTCTTC.

The V gene is TRBV28, the J gene TRBJ2-7, with D unresolved. The CDR3 loop spans 17 amino acids. CDR1 MDHEN and CDR2 SYDVKM come from the germline V gene. Trimming stripped 3 bases from V and 0 bases from J, with 18 bases between. The CDR3 DNA reads as TGTGCCAGCAGTTTGAGTTCGTTGACTGCTAGCTCCTACGAGCAGTACTTC. It is translated as CASSLSSLTASSYEQYF. The variable domain in full, with the rest retrieved from reference TRBV28 and TRBJ2-7, is DVKVTQSSRYLVKRTGEKVFLECVQDMDHENMFWYRQDPGLGLRLIYFSYDVKMKEKGDIPEGYSVSREKKERFSLILESASTNQTSMYLCASSLSSLTASSYEQYFGPGTRLTVT.

This chain connects TRBV9 to TRBJ1-2, with TRBD1 identical over 7 bases. Germline V gene lookup returns CDR1 SGDLS and CDR2 YYNGEE. Trimming removed 3 bases from V and 6 bases from J; junction bases left unmatched: 8. The CDR3 loop spans 14 amino acids. The CDR3 is CASSATPGGDGYTF. CDR3 sequence (DNA): TGTGCCAGCAGCGCCACTCCAGGGGGGGATGGCTACACCTTC.

At least ten counts were recorded for this clonotype. J is TRBJ2-1 and V is TRBV11-3; no definite D call. Germline CDR1 SGHNT, CDR2 YENEEA. V shed 0 bases and J shed 7 bases, with 10 bases lying between them. This CDR3 region has 14 residues. In DNA, the CDR3 is TGTGCCAGCAGCTTAGATGGGCCCAAGAATGAGCAGTTCTTC. Translation gives CASSLDGPKNEQFF.

In this sample, this clonotype turned up many times. The gene calls are TRBV7-2 and TRBJ2-3, with a weak D call TRBD2 (5 bases). The V end lost 3 bases, the J end lost 4 bases, and 11 bases lay between the germline ends. The CDR3 is made up of 14 amino acids. The germline gives CDR1 SGHTA, CDR2 FQGNSA. The CDR3 region is CASSFSIAPDTQYF. The CDR3 DNA follows: TGTGCCAGCAGCTTCTCGATAGCGCCAGATACGCAGTATTTT.

This clonotype was observed many times. The chain uses TRBV5-1 and TRBJ2-7; D ambiguous. V was clipped by 0 bases and J by 3 bases, with 10 bases between them. CDR3 size: 14 residues. Per germline, CDR1 SGHRS and CDR2 YFSETQ. The CDR3 nucleotides read TGCGCCAGCAGCTTGGGAGAGTTCAGCTACGAGCAGTACTTC. Amino acid sequence: CASSLGEFSYEQYF. The full variable domain, in which reference TRBV5-1 and TRBJ2-7 provide the parts outside the CDR3, is KAGVTQTPRYLIKTRGQQVTLSCSPISGHRSVSWYQQTPGQGLQFLFEYFSETQRNKGNFPGRFSGRQFSNSRSEMNVSTLELGDSALYLCASSLGEFSYEQYFGPGTRLTVT.

This clonotype was picked up a small number of times. The genes are TRBV6-1 and TRBJ2-1, with D perhaps TRBD1 or TRBD2 (6 bases each). Germline values: CDR1 MNHNS, CDR2 SASEGT. Trimming stripped 5 bases from V and 9 bases from J, with 20 bases between. This CDR3 spans 15 amino acids. The CDR3, as DNA: TGTGCCAGCAGTCCCAGTATGGAACAGGGAGGTGAGCAGTTCTTC. Translated: CASSPSMEQGGEQFF.

This clonotype has at least ten counts. The chain employs TRBV28 and TRBJ2-7; 8 positions agree with TRBD2. The CDR3 contains 13 residues. V gave up 5 bases and J gave up 6 bases; unmatched junction bases: 6. Germline V gene lookup returns CDR1 MDHEN and CDR2 SYDVKM. The CDR3 reads CASSPRTSPEQYF. CDR3 nucleotide sequence: TGTGCCAGCAGTCCGCGGACTAGCCCCGAGCAGTACTTC. The full variable domain, its missing parts supplied by reference TRBV28 and TRBJ2-7, is DVKVTQSSRYLVKRTGEKVFLECVQDMDHENMFWYRQDPGLGLRLIYFSYDVKMKEKGDIPEGYSVSREKKERFSLILESASTNQTSMYLCASSPRTSPEQYFGPGTRLTVT.

The sample holds one count of this clonotype. This chain joins TRBV30 and TRBJ1-1; D is possibly TRBD1 (6 bases). The CDR3 length is 13 residues. Between the trimmed V and J ends, which lost 0 bases and 7 bases, there was a span of 12 bases. Per germline, CDR1 GTSNPN and CDR2 SVGIG (reference sequence). As DNA, the CDR3 is TGTGCCTGGAGTGTAGGGGGGGCAAGTGAAGCTTTCTTT. Translation gives CAWSVGGASEAFF.

This clonotype was counted between two and nine times. V gene TRBV6-5 combines with J gene TRBJ1-5, with TRBD1 as a possible D gene (5 bases). The germline CDR1 and CDR2 sequences are MNHEY and SVGAGI. The CDR3 is 14 residues long. Trimming removed 6 bases from V and 5 bases from J, with 14 bases in between. CDR3 amino acids: CASRGRRDHQPQHF. In DNA form, the CDR3 reads TGTGCCAGCAGAGGCCGGAGGGACCATCAGCCCCAGCATTTT.

This clonotype was picked up many times. The chain combines TRBV20-1 with TRBJ2-5; 7 nucleotides agree with TRBD1. The CDR3 loop spans 14 amino acids. Germline-derived CDR1 and CDR2 are DFQATT and SNEGSKA (reference sequence). The V segment lost 4 bases and the J segment 4 bases; nucleotides outside the gene matches: 9. The CDR3 reads CSATGTSGGETQYF. In nucleotides, the CDR3 is TGCAGTGCTACCGGGACCTCAGGGGGAGAGACCCAGTACTTC.

In this sample, this clonotype turned up many times. The chain combines TRBV18 with TRBJ1-1; D uncertain. V gave up 2 bases and J gave up 1 base, with 5 bases separating them. Germline assignment: CDR1 KGHSH and CDR2 LQKENI. The CDR3 is made up of 13 amino acids. The CDR3 coding sequence is TGTGCCAGCTCACCAGAGGGGAACACTGAAGCTTTCTTT. This gives the protein CASSPEGNTEAFF.

This clonotype came up many times. This chain links TRBV6-2 or TRBV6-3 with TRBJ2-1; D ambiguous. Germline CDR1 is MNHEY and CDR2 is SVGEGT. Trimming left V 6 bases short and J 6 bases short, with 6 bases between. This CDR3 is built from 11 residues. DNA of the CDR3: TGTGCCAGCAGCGCGCCCAATGAGCAGTTCTTC. It translates to CASSAPNEQFF.

The rearrangement joins TRBV20-1 to TRBJ1-1; D call uncertain. The CDR3 spans 12 residues. Germline V gives CDR1 DFQATT, CDR2 SNEGSKA (reference sequence). Trimming took off 1 base at V and 8 bases at J, with 11 bases between the two ends. The CDR3 sequence: CSARAFMIEAFF. For the CDR3, the DNA is TGCAGTGCTAGAGCGTTTATGATCGAAGCTTTCTTT.

This clonotype was counted only a few times. The V gene is TRBV12-3 or TRBV12-4, the J gene TRBJ2-7; D is ambiguous. This CDR3 is 14 amino acids long. Trimming removed 2 bases at V and 7 bases at J, with 15 bases between. CDR3 loop: CASSLIPPLGEQYF. CDR3 in DNA: TGTGCCAGCAGTTTAATCCCACCTCTAGGGGAGCAGTACTTC.

This clonotype has ten or more counts. CDR3 residues: CSASRPPRYEQYF. The CDR3 coding sequence is TGCAGTGCTAGTCGCCCACCCCGCTACGAGCAGTACTTC. The rearrangement joins TRBV20-1 to TRBJ2-7; D not resolved. The V end was cut by 3 bases, the J end by 3 bases, with 12 bases between. CDR1 and CDR2 (germline): DFQATT, SNEGSKA (reference sequence). The CDR3 covers 13 residues.

This clonotype was observed at least ten times. The chain couples TRBV30 to TRBJ2-4; a possible D gene is TRBD2 (5 bases). The germline CDR1 and CDR2 sequences are GTSNPN and SVGIG (reference sequence). The CDR3 has 14 residues. V lost 3 bases and J 0 bases, leaving 9 bases between the germline ends. This chain's CDR3 is CAWSLGLAKNIQYF. The DNA for the CDR3 is TGTGCCTGGAGCCTCGGACTAGCCAAAAACATTCAGTACTTC.

In its sample, this clonotype was seen a few times. CDR3 DNA sequence: TGTGCCACCAGCATTGGGGTGAACTATGGCTACACCTTC. As protein: CATSIGVNYGYTF. The rearrangement joins TRBV15 to TRBJ1-2; D remains unclear. The V end was cut by 4 bases, the J end by 2 bases, with 8 bases between. CDR3 length equals 13 residues. Germline V gene lookup returns CDR1 LNHNV and CDR2 YYDKDF (reference sequence). Complete variable domain (other parts from reference TRBV15 and TRBJ1-2): DAMVIQNPRYQVTQFGKPVTLSCSQTLNHNVMYWYQQKSSQAPKLLFHYYDKDFNNEADTPDNFQSRRPNTSFCFLDIRSPGLGDTAMYLCATSIGVNYGYTFGSGTRLTVV.

This clonotype appeared a few times. The V call is TRBV4-1, the J call TRBJ1-1; no reliable D call. V lost 3 bases, J lost 3 bases, and 14 bases lay in between. The CDR3 extends over 15 amino acids. CDR1 is MGHRA and CDR2 is YSYEKL in the germline V gene. As DNA, the CDR3 is TGCGCCAGCAGCCAGTTTGCCTGGGGAGACACTGAAGCTTTCTTT. Translated: CASSQFAWGDTEAFF.

The V and J genes are TRBV7-9 and TRBJ2-7; D possibly corresponds to TRBD2 (6 bases). CDR1 and CDR2 (germline): SEHNR, FQNEAQ (reference sequence). This CDR3 spans 14 amino acids. Trimming removed 5 bases from V and 3 bases from J, with 14 bases in between. The chain's CDR3 is CASSPGLSGYEQYF. The CDR3 DNA follows: TGTGCCAGCAGCCCCGGACTAAGTGGCTACGAGCAGTACTTC.

The J gene is TRBJ1-1, the V gene TRBV5-1, with D uncertain. V was pared by 3 bases and J by 6 bases, with 12 bases between. The CDR3 totals 13 residues. In germline, CDR1 is SGHRS, CDR2 YFSETQ. The CDR3 nucleotides are TGCGCCAGCAGCTATTACACCGGGTCTGAAGCTTTCTTT. Its translation is CASSYYTGSEAFF.

As regards this clonotype: At one of its ends the junction is not consistent with the germline gene, which may arise from a read error. The chain is built from TRBV5-1 and TRBJ1-1, with 7 bases fitting TRBD1. CDR1 is SGHRS, CDR2 YFSETQ, per germline. The CDR3 spans 14 residues. CDR3 coding DNA: TGTGCCAGCAGCTTGGTGTTGAGGACAGGAGAAGCTTTCTTT. Protein: CASSLVLRTGEAFF.

This clonotype was observed many times. The chain carries TRBV20-1 and TRBJ2-5, with D tentatively TRBD2 (6 bases). The germline CDR1 and CDR2 sequences are DFQATT and SNEGSKA (reference sequence). Trimming removed 4 bases from V and 6 bases from J, with 15 bases in between. This CDR3 comprises 13 residues. The CDR3 nucleotides are TGCAGTGCTACCGGAGGGCCCCCCAAGACCCAGTACTTC. Its translation is CSATGGPPKTQYF.

V is TRBV19 and J is TRBJ1-2; D remains unclear. Per germline, CDR1 LNHDA and CDR2 SQIVND (reference sequence). Trimming took 3 bases from V and 3 from J, leaving 11 bases between them. CDR3 length: 14 amino acids. The CDR3 region is CASSIGSHYYGYTF. The CDR3 DNA reads as TGTGCCAGTAGTATTGGTTCCCATTACTATGGCTACACCTTC.

This clonotype was recorded a few times. The chain couples TRBV11-1 to TRBJ2-2; TRBD2 aligns across 9 bases. The CDR3 has 17 residues. The trim removed 2 bases at V and 5 bases at J, leaving 9 bases unmatched. Germline V gene lookup returns CDR1 SGHAT and CDR2 FQDESV (reference sequence). CDR3 in DNA: TGTGCCAGCAGCTTAATGGCGGGAGGGCCAGAAACCGGGGAGCTGTTTTTT. Residues: CASSLMAGGPETGELFF.